This is a list of T cell receptor beta chains from one sample in a study of breast tumors, draining lymph nodes, adjacent tissues. MiXCR, applied by TCRdb to the multiplex PCR reads, yields one record per CDR3 protein. This table has 160,000 or so distinct CDR3 sequences, around a third appearing once. Sequencing was carried out using axillary lymph node tissue. The receptors were sampled from a female donor with breast cancer. Some clones in this sample may be carry-over from other donors' samples. Each CDR3 is given with its conserved first and last residue. D genes are given only for firm matches. The size entry is marked missing in some rows and otherwise reads once, few, many or a size class.

d_call cdr3_length j_call clone_size v_call cdr3_nt cdr3_aa
. 16 TRBJ2-1 many TRBV29-1 TGCAGCGTTGAAGATCACCCGGGGAGCTCCTACAATGAGCAGTTCTTC CSVEDHPGSSYNEQFF
. 15 TRBJ2-1 few TRBV6-2/TRBV6-3 TGTGCCAGCAGCCTGACTACAAATATCAACAATGAGCAGTTCTTC CASSLTTNINNEQFF
. 14 TRBJ1-6 . TRBV5-5 TGTGCCAGCAGTGAGGGGACCTATAATTCACCCCTCCACTTT CASSEGTYNSPLHF
TRBD1 15 TRBJ2-3 many TRBV18 TGTGCCAGCTCACCCTCGACAGGGAGCACAGATACGCAGTATTTT CASSPSTGSTDTQYF
. 14 TRBJ2-2 . TRBV6-1 TGTGCCAGCACACCCAACGCGAACACCGGGGAGCTGTTTTTT CASTPNANTGELFF
TRBD2 16 TRBJ2-1 . TRBV25-1 TGTGCCCCCCGATCACTAGCGGGAGCTTCTGGGGATGAGCAGTTCTTC CAPRSLAGASGDEQFF
. 18 TRBJ1-6 many TRBV5-1 TGCGCCAGCAGCTTTGGGGGGTCTTTAAGCTCCTATAATTCACCCCTCCACTTT CASSFGGSLSSYNSPLHF
. 11 TRBJ1-1 . TRBV29-1 TGCAGCGTTGAAGGGTCAGGGGCGGCTTCCTTT CSVEGSGAASF
. 15 TRBJ1-2 many TRBV2 TGTGCCAGCAGTGAAGGTCAGGGAGGGGTGTATGGCTACACCTTC CASSEGQGGVYGYTF
. 14 TRBJ1-6 . TRBV5-8 TGTGCCAGCAGTTTCGGTCAGCTTAATTCACCCCCCCACTTT CASSFGQLNSPPHF
TRBD2 20 TRBJ2-3 many TRBV14 TGTGCCAGCAGCCAAGATCGGACGACTAGCGGGATGCGACGGGACGATACGCAGTATTTT CASSQDRTTSGMRRDDTQYF
. 15 TRBJ1-2 many TRBV11-2 TGTGCCAGCAGCTTAAGGTTAACGGGACCCTATGGCTACACCTTC CASSLRLTGPYGYTF
TRBD1 13 TRBJ1-2 many TRBV25-1 TGTGCCAGCAGTGAATCGTCAGGGGGTGGCTACACCTTC CASSESSGGGYTF
. 14 TRBJ2-7 . TRBV7-8 TGTGCTAGCAGCTTGACTAGTGGGGGGATCAAGCAGTACTTC CASSLTSGGIKQYF
TRBD1 14 TRBJ1-1 few TRBV2 TGTGCCACTTCGATCGGACAGGGCGAGACTGAAGCTTTCTTT CATSIGQGETEAFF
. 12 TRBJ1-2 many TRBV25-1 TGTGCCAGCAGTGATCAGGGTTATGGCTACACCTTC CASSDQGYGYTF
TRBD1 15 TRBJ2-1 many TRBV24-1 TGTGCCACCAGTGATCCGGGACAGGGGTCTGGTGAGCAGTTCTTC CATSDPGQGSGEQFF
. 16 TRBJ2-3 . TRBV5-5 TGTGCCTGCACCTACGGGGGCAGGAGGAAGTCAGATACGCAGTATTTT CACTYGGRRKSDTQYF
TRBD1 13 TRBJ1-5 many TRBV12-3/TRBV12-4 TGTGCCAGCAGTTTCGACAGGGGGCGGCCCCAGCATTTT CASSFDRGRPQHF
. 14 TRBJ2-7 many TRBV10-2 TGCGCCAGCAGGGCGACTTTGAACTCCTACGAGCAGTACTTC CASRATLNSYEQYF
TRBD1 14 TRBJ1-2 many TRBV28 TGTGCCAGCAGTTCCATGGACAGGGACTATGGCTACACCTTC CASSSMDRDYGYTF
TRBD2 18 TRBJ2-6 . TRBV9 TGTGCCAGCAGCGTAGGGCTAGCGGGGATACCTGGGGCCAACGTCCTGACTTTC CASSVGLAGIPGANVLTF